Listed below are T cell receptor beta chains from one sample, sequenced in a study of immune evolution from preneoplasia to lung adenocarcinoma. Some clones are missing from TCRdb's copy, which holds only in-frame ones; the method was immunoSEQ multiplex PCR. Of over 30,000 clones in the sample, roughly four fifths are singletons; the top ten hold roughly 6.6%. Sequences were obtained from FFPE invasive lung adenocarcinoma tissue. The source is a person aged 60 to 70 with lung adenocarcinoma. Both conserved end residues are part of each CDR3. Fields, in order: V gene, D gene, clone size, J gene, CDR3 protein, CDR3 DNA. The D gene is left open where the match is weak. Only some rows state a clone size, as once, few, many or a class for expanded clones.

v_gene: TRBV9; d_gene: NA; abundance: NA; j_gene: TRBJ2-1; CDR3aa: CASSVAGDDEQFF; CDR3nt: TGTGCCAGCAGCGTAGCCGGGGACGATGAGCAGTTCTTC
v_gene: TRBV14; d_gene: NA; abundance: NA; j_gene: TRBJ2-3; CDR3aa: CASSQGRRGDTQYF; CDR3nt: TGTGCCAGCAGCCAAGGACGGCGGGGAGATACGCAGTATTTT
v_gene: TRBV19; d_gene: TRBD2; abundance: NA; j_gene: TRBJ2-1; CDR3aa: CASSITTSGRHNEQFF; CDR3nt: TGTGCCAGTAGTATCACGACTAGCGGGAGGCACAATGAGCAGTTCTTC
v_gene: TRBV27; d_gene: NA; abundance: once; j_gene: TRBJ2-4; CDR3aa: CASQSGGPGKNIQYF; CDR3nt: TGTGCCAGCCAAAGTGGGGGACCGGGAAAAAACATTCAGTACTTC
v_gene: TRBV18; d_gene: TRBD1; abundance: NA; j_gene: TRBJ2-2; CDR3aa: CASSAGTGTNTGELFF; CDR3nt: TGTGCCAGCTCAGCCGGGACAGGGACCAACACCGGGGAGCTGTTTTTT
v_gene: TRBV27; d_gene: TRBD2; abundance: NA; j_gene: TRBJ2-7; CDR3aa: CASSLRGVGTNGREYF; CDR3nt: TGTGCCAGCAGTTTAAGAGGTGTCGGGACTAACGGGAGGGAGTACTTC
v_gene: TRBV29-1; d_gene: NA; abundance: NA; j_gene: TRBJ1-2; CDR3aa: CSVEEDEGVYGYTF; CDR3nt: TGCAGCGTTGAAGAAGATGAAGGGGTCTATGGCTACACCTTC
v_gene: TRBV5-5; d_gene: NA; abundance: NA; j_gene: TRBJ2-3; CDR3aa: CASSSSSSTDTQYF; CDR3nt: TGTGCCAGCAGCTCGTCCAGTAGCACAGATACGCAGTATTTT
v_gene: TRBV20-1; d_gene: NA; abundance: NA; j_gene: TRBJ2-1; CDR3aa: CSALDRNEQFF; CDR3nt: TGCAGTGCTCTCGACAGGAATGAGCAGTTCTTC
v_gene: TRBV7-2; d_gene: TRBD2; abundance: NA; j_gene: TRBJ2-7; CDR3aa: CASSVGAGTSSYEQYF; CDR3nt: TGTGCCAGCAGCGTAGGAGCGGGGACTTCCTCCTACGAGCAGTACTTC
v_gene: TRBV6-5; d_gene: NA; abundance: NA; j_gene: TRBJ2-1; CDR3aa: CASRRGPYNEQFF; CDR3nt: TGTGCCAGCAGAAGGGGCCCCTACAATGAGCAGTTCTTC
v_gene: TRBV5-1; d_gene: NA; abundance: NA; j_gene: TRBJ2-2; CDR3aa: CASSMTPTGELFF; CDR3nt: TGCGCCAGCAGCATGACTCCCACCGGGGAGCTGTTTTTT
v_gene: TRBV18; d_gene: NA; abundance: once; j_gene: TRBJ2-7; CDR3aa: CASSETEYSYEQYF; CDR3nt: TGTGCCAGCTCTGAGACGGAATACTCCTACGAGCAGTACTTC
v_gene: TRBV28; d_gene: NA; abundance: NA; j_gene: TRBJ2-7; CDR3aa: CASSEYYEQYF; CDR3nt: TGTGCCAGCAGTGAGTACTACGAGCAGTACTTC
v_gene: TRBV25-1; d_gene: TRBD2; abundance: NA; j_gene: TRBJ2-7; CDR3aa: CASSGRRREGSYEQYF; CDR3nt: TGTGCCAGCAGTGGGCGGCGGCGGGAGGGCTCCTACGAGCAGTACTTC
v_gene: TRBV30; d_gene: NA; abundance: NA; j_gene: TRBJ1-5; CDR3aa: CAWAPDGNQPQHF; CDR3nt: TGTGCCTGGGCTCCGGACGGCAATCAGCCCCAGCATTTT
v_gene: TRBV15; d_gene: NA; abundance: NA; j_gene: TRBJ2-6; CDR3aa: CATSRDEGSGANVLTF; CDR3nt: TGTGCCACCAGCAGAGACGAGGGCTCTGGGGCCAACGTCCTGACTTTC
v_gene: TRBV7-2; d_gene: TRBD1; abundance: few; j_gene: TRBJ2-3; CDR3aa: CASTLRGHSTDTQYF; CDR3nt: TGTGCCAGCACCCTAAGGGGGCATAGCACAGATACGCAGTATTTT
v_gene: TRBV25-1; d_gene: TRBD2; abundance: once; j_gene: TRBJ2-7; CDR3aa: CASSDQAGGPKAYYEQYF; CDR3nt: TGTGCCAGCAGTGATCAGGCGGGAGGGCCGAAGGCCTACTACGAGCAGTACTTC
v_gene: TRBV25-1; d_gene: TRBD1; abundance: NA; j_gene: TRBJ2-7; CDR3aa: CASSDLGQGNYEQYF; CDR3nt: TGTGCCAGCAGTGACCTCGGACAGGGGAACTACGAGCAGTACTTC
v_gene: TRBV4-2; d_gene: NA; abundance: NA; j_gene: TRBJ1-3; CDR3aa: CASSQGEGFGNTIYF; CDR3nt: TGTGCCAGCAGCCAAGGGGAGGGGTTTGGAAACACCATATATTTT
v_gene: TRBV28; d_gene: NA; abundance: NA; j_gene: TRBJ2-5; CDR3aa: CASSFTGSQETQYF; CDR3nt: TGTGCCAGCAGTTTTACAGGATCTCAAGAGACCCAGTACTTC
v_gene: TRBV29-1; d_gene: NA; abundance: NA; j_gene: TRBJ2-3; CDR3aa: CSVNGATDTQYF; CDR3nt: TGCAGCGTCAATGGGGCCACAGATACGCAGTATTTT
v_gene: TRBV19; d_gene: NA; abundance: few; j_gene: TRBJ1-5; CDR3aa: CASTPSPAANQPQHF; CDR3nt: TGTGCCAGTACCCCCAGCCCCGCTGCGAATCAGCCCCAGCATTTT
v_gene: TRBV27; d_gene: TRBD1; abundance: NA; j_gene: TRBJ1-5; CDR3aa: CASSPMDRGRDQPQHF; CDR3nt: TGTGCCAGCAGTCCCATGGACAGGGGCAGGGATCAGCCCCAGCATTTT
v_gene: TRBV11-2; d_gene: TRBD1; abundance: NA; j_gene: TRBJ1-1; CDR3aa: CASSEQGAGTEAFF; CDR3nt: TGTGCCAGCAGCGAACAGGGGGCTGGGACTGAAGCTTTCTTT
v_gene: TRBV5-4; d_gene: NA; abundance: medium-sized; j_gene: TRBJ1-2; CDR3aa: CASSLSQGGSYGYTF; CDR3nt: TGTGCCAGCAGCTTGTCCCAGGGCGGATCCTATGGCTACACCTTC
v_gene: TRBV11-2; d_gene: NA; abundance: NA; j_gene: TRBJ2-3; CDR3aa: CASSLSRTDTQYF; CDR3nt: TGTGCCAGCAGCTTAAGCAGGACAGATACGCAGTATTTT
v_gene: TRBV28; d_gene: NA; abundance: NA; j_gene: TRBJ1-1; CDR3aa: CASSLGTGRTEAFF; CDR3nt: TGTGCCAGCAGTTTAGGAACAGGGAGGACTGAAGCTTTCTTT
v_gene: TRBV28; d_gene: NA; abundance: many; j_gene: TRBJ1-2; CDR3aa: CASSFGGDGYTF; CDR3nt: TGTGCCAGCAGTTTTGGGGGGGATGGCTACACCTTC
v_gene: TRBV29-1; d_gene: NA; abundance: NA; j_gene: TRBJ2-5; CDR3aa: CSGTPGGQQETQYF; CDR3nt: TGCAGCGGAACCCCCGGGGGGCAACAAGAGACCCAGTACTTC
v_gene: TRBV6-6; d_gene: NA; abundance: NA; j_gene: TRBJ2-7; CDR3aa: CASSYKVTSLGEQYF; CDR3nt: TGTGCCAGCAGTTACAAAGTGACATCCCTCGGCGAGCAGTACTTC
v_gene: TRBV7-2; d_gene: TRBD2; abundance: NA; j_gene: TRBJ2-5; CDR3aa: CATREGETQYF; CDR3nt: TGTGCCACTCGGGAGGGGGAGACCCAGTACTTC
v_gene: TRBV10-2; d_gene: TRBD2; abundance: NA; j_gene: TRBJ2-1; CDR3aa: CASRRGAGFSYNEQFF; CDR3nt: TGCGCCAGCCGGAGGGGAGCGGGATTTTCCTACAATGAGCAGTTCTTC
v_gene: TRBV10-3; d_gene: TRBD2; abundance: NA; j_gene: TRBJ2-1; CDR3aa: CAISLSGRGDEQFF; CDR3nt: TGTGCCATCAGTCTTAGCGGGAGGGGGGATGAGCAGTTCTTC
v_gene: TRBV6-6; d_gene: NA; abundance: few; j_gene: TRBJ1-5; CDR3aa: CASSYSGRGQPQHF; CDR3nt: TGTGCCAGCAGTTACTCGGGGAGGGGGCAGCCCCAGCATTTT
v_gene: TRBV27; d_gene: TRBD1; abundance: NA; j_gene: TRBJ2-7; CDR3aa: CASSINRDRGREQYF; CDR3nt: TGTGCCAGCAGCATCAACCGGGACAGGGGGCGCGAGCAGTACTTC
v_gene: TRBV7-8; d_gene: NA; abundance: many; j_gene: TRBJ2-7; CDR3aa: CASSLGQYEQYF; CDR3nt: TGTGCCAGCAGCCTCGGACAGTACGAGCAGTACTTC
v_gene: TRBV7-2; d_gene: NA; abundance: NA; j_gene: TRBJ2-7; CDR3aa: CASSYKGEGSYEQYF; CDR3nt: TGTGCCAGCAGCTACAAGGGGGAAGGGTCCTACGAGCAGTACTTC
v_gene: TRBV5-1; d_gene: NA; abundance: NA; j_gene: TRBJ1-1; CDR3aa: CASSLEVGWITEAFF; CDR3nt: TGCGCCAGCAGCTTGGAGGTAGGGTGGATCACTGAAGCTTTCTTT
v_gene: TRBV6-5; d_gene: NA; abundance: NA; j_gene: TRBJ1-4; CDR3aa: CASRGQGGEKLFF; CDR3nt: TGTGCCAGCAGGGGCCAGGGCGGTGAAAAACTGTTTTTT
v_gene: TRBV5-6; d_gene: NA; abundance: NA; j_gene: TRBJ1-2; CDR3aa: CASSLGRYYGYTF; CDR3nt: TGTGCCAGCAGCTTAGGCAGGTACTATGGCTACACCTTC
v_gene: TRBV7-2; d_gene: NA; abundance: NA; j_gene: TRBJ2-7; CDR3aa: CASSRDPGLPYEQYF; CDR3nt: TGTGCCAGCAGCCGGGATCCGGGACTTCCTTACGAGCAGTACTTC